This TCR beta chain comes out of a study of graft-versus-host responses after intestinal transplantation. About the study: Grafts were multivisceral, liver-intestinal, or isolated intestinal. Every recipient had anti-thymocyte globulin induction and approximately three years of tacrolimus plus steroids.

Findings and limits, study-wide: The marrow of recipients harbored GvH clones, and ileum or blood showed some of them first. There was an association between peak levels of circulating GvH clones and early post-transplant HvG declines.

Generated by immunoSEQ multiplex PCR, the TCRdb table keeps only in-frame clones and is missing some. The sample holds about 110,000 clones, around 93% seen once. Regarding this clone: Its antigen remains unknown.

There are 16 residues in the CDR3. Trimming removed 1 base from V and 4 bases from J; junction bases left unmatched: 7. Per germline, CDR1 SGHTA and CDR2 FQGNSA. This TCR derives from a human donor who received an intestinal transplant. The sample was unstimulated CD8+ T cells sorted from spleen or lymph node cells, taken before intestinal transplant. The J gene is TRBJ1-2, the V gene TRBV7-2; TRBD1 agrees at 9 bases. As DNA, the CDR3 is TGTGCCAGCAGCTTAGACCCACAGGGGGCGGGCTATGGCTACACCTTC. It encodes CASSLDPQGAGYGYTF.